This T cell receptor (beta chain) appears in the sequencing data of a study of a mutant IDH1 vaccine in newly diagnosed glioma. As for the study in general: Patients began vaccination 4-6 weeks after radiotherapy alone, or with temozolomide cycles. The study, taken as a whole, reports: A vaccine-induced immune response developed in roughly 93% of the patients.

Looked up from germline, CDR1 is ENHRY and CDR2 is SYGVKD. The CDR3 extends over 12 amino acids. V lost 8 bases, J lost 5 bases, and 3 bases stayed unmatched. A remark on this clone: Its antigen remains unknown.

Time point given: week 5, during vaccination. Every single dose of the vaccine, 300 ug of mutant IDH1 20-mer peptide, came with topical imiquimod. Only in-frame clones appear in the TCRdb table, and some are missing; sequencing was by immunoSEQ multiplex PCR. The profile shows around 30,000 clones, about three fifths of them singletons. The sample consisted of PBMCs, taken from a glioma patient whose treatment included an IDH1 peptide vaccine. The TCR was taken from a woman aged 18-29 years with glioma. V and J are TRBV10-3 and TRBJ2-7; 10 positions agree with TRBD2. The CDR3 DNA sequence: TGTGCCATCGCCACTAGCGGGGACGAGCAGTACTTC. Translation gives CAIATSGDEQYF.